The 20 T cell receptor beta chains given below trace back to one sample, sequenced in a study of tumor and adjacent non-tumor tissue in lung cancer. RNA was extracted from bulk tissue without any cell sorting. Three rounds of nested PCR, following a modified ARM-PCR protocol, produced the TCRbeta library. TCRdb re-called the multiplex PCR reads with MiXCR, one entry per CDR3 protein. The table includes some 120,000 distinct CDR3 sequences, 66% detected once. The sample comprised lung tumor tissue. The receptor source for this set is a man aged 25 to 45 with non-small cell lung cancer.

The chain couples TRBV10-1 to TRBJ2-7, with 9 bases fitting TRBD2. The germline V gene encodes CDR1 WNHNN and CDR2 SYGVQD (reference sequence). The CDR3 loop spans 17 amino acids. Unmatched junction bases numbered 13, after V lost 3 bases and J lost 4 bases. The CDR3 DNA reads TGCGCCAGCAGTGATCGGACTAGCGACGCACCCTGTTACGAGCAGTACTTC. This codes for CASSDRTSDAPCYEQYF.

A note on this clonotype: A much larger clonotype is one base distant, so this may be a read error. The rearrangement uses TRBV6-5 and TRBJ1-5; 7 positions agree with TRBD1. Germline CDR1 reads MNHEY; CDR2 reads SVGAGI. This CDR3 is built from 15 residues. CDR3 loop: CANSQYRGGGQPQHF. The CDR3 DNA is TGTGCCAACAGTCAGTACAGGGGTGGGGGTCAGCCCCAGCATTTT.

For this clonotype: This sequence may be a read error, since a much larger clone differs from it by one base. This chain uses TRBV7-9 with TRBJ1-4, with D uncertain. Germline V lookup: CDR1 SEHNR, CDR2 FQNEAQ (reference sequence). V was pared by 2 bases and J by 7 bases, with 8 bases between. The CDR3 contains 13 residues. CDR3 region: CASSLTKTEKLFF. CDR3 bases: TGTGCCAGCAGCTTAACGAAGACTGAAAAACTGTTTTTT. The variable domain in full, with the rest retrieved from reference TRBV7-9 and TRBJ1-4, is DTGVSQNPRHKITKRGQNVTFRCDPISEHNRLYWYRQTLGQGPEFLTYFQNEAQLEKSRLLSDRFSAERPKGSFSTLEIQRTEQGDSAMYLCASSLTKTEKLFFGSGTQLSVL.

Details on this clonotype: A read error may explain this, as a much larger clone is one base away. The chain combines TRBV6-2 or TRBV6-3 with TRBJ2-7, with 10 bases lining up with TRBD2. CDR1 and CDR2 from the germline V gene are MNHEY and SVGEGT. The CDR3 is 13 amino acids. The CDR3 here is CAGSWTSGYEQYF. For the CDR3, the DNA is TGTGCCGGCAGTTGGACTAGCGGATACGAGCAGTACTTC.

About this clonotype: One junction end does not reproduce the germline sequence, and a read error may be involved. The chain links TRBV10-3 to TRBJ2-2, with D possibly TRBD2 on 5 matching bases. The CDR3 runs to 11 residues. The V gene's germline CDR1 is ENHRY and CDR2 SYGVKD. The CDR3 loop reads CAMSESGELYF. The CDR3 DNA follows: TGTGCCATGAGTGAATCCGGGGAGCTGTATTTT.

This clonotype was seen many times. The chain has TRBV12-3 or TRBV12-4 and TRBJ2-7; D may be TRBD1 or TRBD2 (5 bases each). Trimming left V 6 bases short and J 2 bases short, with 17 bases between. The CDR3 consists of 15 residues. CDR3 protein: CASRPGTEFPYEQYF. CDR3 nucleotides: TGTGCCAGCAGACCCGGGACCGAATTCCCCTACGAGCAGTACTTC.

Only one count was recorded for this clonotype. At one of its ends the junction is not consistent with the germline gene, which may arise from a read error. This chain joins TRBV4-3 and TRBJ2-7, with 11 bases aligning to TRBD2. This CDR3 has 15 amino acids. Germline CDR1 reads LGHNA; CDR2 reads YSLEER. CDR3 in amino acids: CASSQEGTSGGEQYF. The CDR3, as DNA: TGTGCCAGCAGCCAAGAGGGGACTAGCGGTGGCGAGCAGTACTTC.

Comment on this clonotype: This may come from a read error, since a much larger clone is one base off. The rearrangement joins TRBV20-1 to TRBJ2-7; D is perhaps TRBD1 or TRBD2 (5 bases each). This CDR3 comprises 15 residues. Germline-derived CDR1 and CDR2 are DFQATT and SNEGSKA (reference sequence). The chain's CDR3 is CSARDFGTHSYGQYF. Here the CDR3 DNA reads TGCAGTGCTAGAGATTTTGGGACGCACTCCTACGGGCAGTACTTC.

A word on this clonotype: A much larger clonotype is one base distant, so this may be a read error. No conserved phenylalanine or tryptophan is present at the end of the CDR3, so a read error is the likely explanation. J is TRBJ2-1 and V is TRBV12-3 or TRBV12-4, with D possibly matching TRBD1 (5 bases). The CDR3 totals 14 residues. V shed 6 bases and J shed 5 bases, with 14 bases lying between them. CDR3 protein: CASSQGVVNNEQFL. The CDR3 DNA follows: TGTGCCAGCAGCCAAGGGGTCGTAAACAATGAGCAGTTCTTA.

This clonotype was detected ten times or more. The chain uses TRBV11-3 and TRBJ1-2, with D unresolved. CDR3 size: 13 residues. V was shortened by 0 bases and J by 8 bases, with 10 bases between the two germline ends. Germline V CDR1 and CDR2: SGHNT, YENEEA. The DNA of the CDR3 is TGTGCCAGCAGCTTAGATCGGGCAGCCGGCTACACCTTC. Translated: CASSLDRAAGYTF.

The chain recombines TRBV7-2 with TRBJ2-3, with D possibly TRBD2 on 6 matching bases. This CDR3 comprises 15 residues. The V end was cut by 5 bases, the J end by 2 bases, with 14 bases between. CDR1 is SGHTA and CDR2 is FQGNSA in the germline V gene. The CDR3 DNA follows: TGTGCCAGCAGCCAGGACTATCTTATCACAGATACGCAGTATTTT. Protein sequence: CASSQDYLITDTQYF. The full variable domain, with the rest looked up from reference TRBV7-2 and TRBJ2-3, is GAGVSQSPSNKVTEKGKDVELRCDPISGHTALYWYRQSLGQGLEFLIYFQGNSAPDKSGLPSDRFSAERTGGSVSTLTIQRTQQEDSAVYLCASSQDYLITDTQYFGPGTRLTVL.

A note on this clonotype: A much larger clone differs by one base, so this may be a read error. The chain combines TRBV29-1 with TRBJ2-3; possible D gene TRBD1, 6 bases. V lost 0 bases, J lost 5 bases, and 12 bases lay in between. The CDR3 extends over 14 amino acids. Germline V gene sequence: CDR1 SQVTM, CDR2 ANQGSEA. The CDR3 nucleotides are TGCAGCGTTGAAGATCTGCAGGGGATAGATACGCAGTATTTT. Protein product: CSVEDLQGIDTQYF.

This clonotype has a handful of counts. The junction and the germline gene differ at one end; a read error may be behind it. This rearrangement joins TRBV20-1 to TRBJ2-3, with 11 bases aligning to TRBD2. The CDR3 length is 15 residues. Germline V gene sequence: CDR1 DFQATT, CDR2 SNEGSKA (reference sequence). The CDR3 loop reads CTASGTSGYTDTQYF. The CDR3 nucleotides are TGCACTGCTTCCGGGACTAGCGGTTACACAGATACGCAGTATTTT.

This clonotype has more than one count but fewer than ten. This rearrangement joins TRBV11-2 to TRBJ2-5; D call uncertain. CDR1 is SGHAT and CDR2 is FQNNGV in the germline V gene. The CDR3 totals 12 residues. DNA for the CDR3: TGTGTCAGTAGTAGGGACCAAGAGACCCAGTACTTC. Protein product: CVSSRDQETQYF.

Turning to this clonotype: This may be a read error: a much more frequent sequence differs by one nucleotide. The chain employs TRBV6-6 and TRBJ2-5; perhaps TRBD1 as D (6 bases). This CDR3 is 12 amino acids long. Germline lookup yields CDR1 MNHNY and CDR2 SVGAGI (reference sequence). The CDR3 nucleotides are TGTGCCAGCAGCCTCGTTTTAGGACAGCGAGGCTTC. It codes for CASSLVLGQRGF.

This clonotype occurred many times. CDR3 protein: CASILDPTRGANVLTF. The DNA for the CDR3 is TGTGCCAGCATCCTGGACCCAACCCGCGGGGCCAACGTCCTGACTTTC. The chain combines TRBV12-3 or TRBV12-4 with TRBJ2-6; D uncertain. The CDR3 consists of 16 residues. The germline V and J ends were trimmed by 7 bases and 4 bases, with 17 bases remaining between them.

This clonotype was counted many times. The genes are TRBV7-3 and TRBJ1-6, with 7 bases lining up with TRBD1. The CDR3 loop spans 14 amino acids. Germline loops: CDR1 SGHTA, CDR2 FQGTGA. V lost 2 bases to trimming and J lost 9 bases; unmatched junction nucleotides: 4. CDR3 sequence: CASSLEGAGSPLHF. Here the CDR3 DNA reads TGTGCCAGCAGCTTAGAGGGGGCGGGTTCACCCCTCCACTTT.

With respect to this clonotype: Compared with germline, one end of the junction differs, possibly owing to a read error. The J gene is TRBJ2-1, the V gene TRBV4-3, with TRBD1 as a possible D gene (5 bases). The germline V gene encodes CDR1 LGHNA and CDR2 YSLEER. The length of the CDR3 is 15 residues. CDR3: CAGSQDSSSYNEQFF. The CDR3 coding sequence is TGTGCCGGCAGCCAAGACAGTTCCTCCTACAATGAGCAGTTCTTC.

The gene calls are TRBV4-3 and TRBJ2-1; no clear D. Germline V lookup: CDR1 LGHNA, CDR2 YSLEER. V lost 3 bases to trimming and J lost 5 bases, with 11 bases between them. The CDR3 loop spans 14 amino acids. The CDR3 DNA is TGCGCCAGCAGCCAGGATTATGGGGACAATGAGCAGTTCTTC. It specifies CASSQDYGDNEQFF.

Regarding this clonotype: A clone one base away is much larger, so this may be a read error. The J gene is TRBJ2-7, the V gene TRBV20-1; 7 bases are a match to TRBD2. V lost 6 bases to trimming and J lost 7 bases; unmatched junction nucleotides: 9. Germline CDR1 and CDR2: DFQATT and SNEGSKA (reference sequence). This CDR3 comprises 12 residues. The CDR3 loop reads CSAVPLAWEQYF. In DNA, the CDR3 is TGCAGTGCCGTCCCACTAGCGTGGGAGCAGTACTTC.